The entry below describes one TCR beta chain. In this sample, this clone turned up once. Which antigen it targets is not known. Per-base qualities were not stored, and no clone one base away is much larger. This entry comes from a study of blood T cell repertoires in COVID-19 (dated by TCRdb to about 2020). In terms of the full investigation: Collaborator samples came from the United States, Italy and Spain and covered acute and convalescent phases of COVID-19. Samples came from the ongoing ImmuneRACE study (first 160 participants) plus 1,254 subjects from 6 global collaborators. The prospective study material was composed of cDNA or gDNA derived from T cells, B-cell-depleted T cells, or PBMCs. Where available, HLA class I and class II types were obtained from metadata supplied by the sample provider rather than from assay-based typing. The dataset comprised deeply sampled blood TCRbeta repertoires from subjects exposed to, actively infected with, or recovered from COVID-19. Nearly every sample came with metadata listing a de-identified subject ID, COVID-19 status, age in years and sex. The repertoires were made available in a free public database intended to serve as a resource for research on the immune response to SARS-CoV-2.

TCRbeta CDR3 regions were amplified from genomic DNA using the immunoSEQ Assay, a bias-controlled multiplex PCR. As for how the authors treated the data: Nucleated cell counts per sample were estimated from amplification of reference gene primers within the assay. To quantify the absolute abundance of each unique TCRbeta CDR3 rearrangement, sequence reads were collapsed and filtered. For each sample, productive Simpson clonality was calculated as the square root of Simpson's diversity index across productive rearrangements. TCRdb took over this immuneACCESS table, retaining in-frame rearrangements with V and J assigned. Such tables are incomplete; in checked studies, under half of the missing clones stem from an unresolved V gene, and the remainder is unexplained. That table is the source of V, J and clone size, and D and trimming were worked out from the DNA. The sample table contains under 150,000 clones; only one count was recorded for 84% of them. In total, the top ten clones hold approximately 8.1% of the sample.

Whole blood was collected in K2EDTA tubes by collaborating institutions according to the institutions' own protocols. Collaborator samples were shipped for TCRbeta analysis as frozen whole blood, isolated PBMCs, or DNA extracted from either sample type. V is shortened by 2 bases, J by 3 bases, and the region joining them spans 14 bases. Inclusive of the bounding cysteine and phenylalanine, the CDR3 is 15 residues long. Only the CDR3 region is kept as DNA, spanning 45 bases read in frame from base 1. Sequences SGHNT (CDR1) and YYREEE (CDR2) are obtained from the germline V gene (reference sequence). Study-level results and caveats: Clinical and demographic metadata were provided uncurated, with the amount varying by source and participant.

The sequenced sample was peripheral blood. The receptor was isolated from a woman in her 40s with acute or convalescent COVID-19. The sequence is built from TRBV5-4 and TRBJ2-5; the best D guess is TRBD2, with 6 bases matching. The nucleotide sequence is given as TGTGCCAGCAGCTTCCCCGGGAGTAAGAAAGAGACCCAGTACTTC. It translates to CASSFPGSKKETQYF.